The T cell receptor (beta chain) described here comes from a study of cytomegalovirus exposure and HLA in healthy donors listed by TCRdb under 2017. Study-wide context: A later analysis indicated that the roughly 130 validation repertoires were generated on the platform also employed for the 720 or so repertoires of the first cohort. The aim of the study was to test whether cataloging public T cell receptors could identify signatures of past pathogen exposure. In addition to the first cohort of 666 subjects, a separate validation cohort of 120 different subjects was used. To predict cytomegalovirus infection status, the study combined high-throughput TCR immunosequencing, statistical association of individual TCRs with disease status, and machine learning. What the research found in general, with its limitations: A few of the identified cytomegalovirus-associated TCR beta chains were confirmed in vitro to be specific for cytomegalovirus antigens. In the study, some 160 TCR beta chains were listed as associated with cytomegalovirus. In both the original and validation cohorts, the classifier was reported to diagnose cytomegalovirus status with high specificity and sensitivity. Of the cluster scores, approximately 95% were above 0 in a later analysis, which found that TCRs clustered in the first cohort also tended to co-occur in the 120 or so validation repertoires. A later analysis had no HLA typing for the validation cohort, so co-occurrence there was scored across all 110 or so repertoires. Most TCR sequences were seen in very few donors, while some public TCRs were found in many individuals. The authors suggested that the approach could potentially be extended to other disease states and immunological phenotypes.

V loses 1 base at its end and J loses 0 bases; junction bases beyond the gene matches: 3. Taken from cysteine to phenylalanine, the CDR3 has 16 residues. Only CDR3 DNA remains: 48 bases, in frame from the first base. CDR1 and CDR2, per the germline V gene, are MGHRA and YSYEKL. The donors belonged to the validation cohort of around 110 subjects, which was separate from the approximately 680-subject first cohort. This clone turned up a few times. The specificity of this receptor is unknown. No base-level quality is on record; no much larger clone is a single base apart. Library preparation used the immunoSEQ multiplex PCR assay. The source study handled its data this way. A statistical classification framework was built for diagnosing cytomegalovirus status from the catalog of TCR beta chain sequences. TCRdb took over this immuneACCESS table, retaining in-frame rearrangements with V and J assigned. Such tables are incomplete; in checked studies, under half of the missing clones stem from an unresolved V gene, and the remainder is unexplained. The DNA gave D and trimming, while V, J and clone size come from that table. The sample profile shows around 150,000 clones; roughly nine tenths of them were found once. The ten most abundant clones make up 3% of the sample.

Material: PBMCs. Recombination connected TRBV4-1 to TRBJ1-2; 9 central bases correspond to TRBD1. The receptor's source is a woman younger than 35 in good health and CMV-seropositive. In nucleotide form, the sequence is TGCGCCAGCAGCCAAGTACGACAGGGGGCTAACTATGGCTACACCTTC. Its translation reads: CASSQVRQGANYGYTF.